This TCR beta chain emerged from a study of blood T cell repertoires in COVID-19. On the study more broadly: From the United States, Italy and Spain came samples of acute and convalescent COVID-19. Nucleic acid was either cDNA or gDNA, and it came from T cells, B-cell-depleted T cells, or PBMCs.

The germline V gene encodes CDR1 SQVTM and CDR2 ANQGSEA. The CDR3 contains 13 residues. V gave up 4 bases and J gave up 3 bases; unmatched junction bases: 5. In the source study's methods: The authors estimated nucleated cell counts from reference gene primer amplification. The repertoire was sequenced with immunoSEQ multiplex PCR; TCRdb's copy has only in-frame clones and lacks some. V, J and clone size were drawn from that table, and D and trimming were deduced from the DNA. The sample carries some 120,000 clones, around four fifths recorded once. The source material was peripheral blood. The J gene is TRBJ1-2, the V gene TRBV29-1; 7 bases fit TRBD1. This clonotype originated in a human donor in a cohort sampled during active COVID-19. The CDR3 DNA sequence: TGCAGCGTTGGAGGGGGCGGCTACTATGGCTACACCTTC. It encodes CSVGGGGYYGYTF.